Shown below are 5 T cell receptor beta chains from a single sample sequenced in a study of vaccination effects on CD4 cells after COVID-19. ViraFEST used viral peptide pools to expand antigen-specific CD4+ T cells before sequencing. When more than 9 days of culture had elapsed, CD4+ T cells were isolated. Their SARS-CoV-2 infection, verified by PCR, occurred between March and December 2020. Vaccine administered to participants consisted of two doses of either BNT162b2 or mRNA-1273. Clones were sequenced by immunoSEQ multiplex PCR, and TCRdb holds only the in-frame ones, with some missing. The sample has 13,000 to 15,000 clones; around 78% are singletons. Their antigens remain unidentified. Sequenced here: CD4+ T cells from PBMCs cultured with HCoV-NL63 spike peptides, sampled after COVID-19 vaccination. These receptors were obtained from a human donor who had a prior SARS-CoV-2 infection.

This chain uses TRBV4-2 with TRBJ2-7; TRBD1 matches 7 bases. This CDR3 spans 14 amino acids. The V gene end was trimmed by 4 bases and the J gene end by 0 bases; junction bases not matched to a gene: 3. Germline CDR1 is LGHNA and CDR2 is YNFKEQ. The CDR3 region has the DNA TGTGCCAGCAGCCTCCGGGACAGCTCCTACGAGCAGTACTTC. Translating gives CASSLRDSSYEQYF.

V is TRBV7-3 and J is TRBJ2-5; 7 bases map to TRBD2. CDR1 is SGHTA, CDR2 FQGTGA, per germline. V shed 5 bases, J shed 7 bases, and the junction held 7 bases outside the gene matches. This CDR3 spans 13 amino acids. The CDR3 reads CASSPGLGGTQYF. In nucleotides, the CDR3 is TGTGCCAGCAGCCCCGGACTAGGAGGGACCCAGTACTTC.

The CDR3 loop is CATSATLAGGPPDTQYF. CDR3 DNA: TGTGCCACCAGTGCCACACTAGCGGGAGGGCCCCCAGATACGCAGTATTTT. The chain combines TRBV24-1 with TRBJ2-3, with 13 bases that match TRBD2. This CDR3 comprises 17 residues. Germline trimming cut 5 bases from V and 4 bases from J; bases unmatched to any gene: 8. CDR1 KGHDR and CDR2 SFDVKD come from the germline V gene.

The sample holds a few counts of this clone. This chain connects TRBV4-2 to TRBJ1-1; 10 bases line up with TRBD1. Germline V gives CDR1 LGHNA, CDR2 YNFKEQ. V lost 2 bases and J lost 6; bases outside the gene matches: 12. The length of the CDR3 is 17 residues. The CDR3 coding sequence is TGTGCCAGCAGCCAAATTCGGGGGACAGGGGCTGGGGCTGAAGCTTTCTTT. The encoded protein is CASSQIRGTGAGAEAFF.

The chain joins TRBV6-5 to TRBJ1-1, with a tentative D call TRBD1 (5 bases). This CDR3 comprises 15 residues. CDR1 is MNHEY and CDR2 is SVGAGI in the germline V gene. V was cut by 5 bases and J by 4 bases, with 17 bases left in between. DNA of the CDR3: TGTGCCAGCAGTCCCCTGATGGGGGGGACCACTGAAGCTTTCTTT. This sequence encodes CASSPLMGGTTEAFF.